One and the same sample provided the 10 T cell receptor beta chains below, sequenced in a study of cytomegalovirus exposure and HLA in healthy donors. The PCR made use of 60 Vbeta and 13 Jbeta primers. Clones were read by immunoSEQ multiplex PCR, and TCRdb kept only the in-frame ones, dropping some. The sample has 100,000 to 150,000 clones; roughly 8.6% are singletons. Sequencing used PBMCs. The receptors were sampled from a woman aged 40 to 50 in good health and CMV-seropositive.

Only a few counts were recorded for this clone. The chain employs TRBV11-2 and TRBJ2-5; TRBD2 might be the D (7 bases). The CDR3 is 15 residues long. Trimming removed 0 bases at V and 2 bases at J, with 10 bases between. The germline V gene encodes CDR1 SGHAT and CDR2 FQNNGV. The CDR3 coding sequence is TGTGCCAGCAGCTTAGAGCGGGGGCAGCAAGAGACCCAGTACTTC. Protein: CASSLERGQQETQYF.

The gene calls are TRBV29-1 and TRBJ2-5; a weak D match, TRBD2 (7 bases). This CDR3 spans 13 amino acids. Per the germline V gene, CDR1 is SQVTM and CDR2 is ANQGSEA. V was shortened by 7 bases and J by 6 bases, with 18 bases between the two germline ends. Here the CDR3 reads CSAGASGGQTQYF. DNA for the CDR3: TGCAGCGCGGGGGCCTCGGGGGGACAGACCCAGTACTTC. The complete variable domain, with remaining parts taken from reference TRBV29-1 and TRBJ2-5, reads SAVISQKPSRDICQRGTSLTIQCQVDSQVTMMFWYRQQPGQSLTLIATANQGSEATYESGFVIDKFPISRPNLTFSTLTVSNMSPEDSSIYLCSAGASGGQTQYFGPGTRLLVL.

This clone was detected only a few times. The genes are TRBV4-1 and TRBJ1-4; D might be TRBD1 (6 bases). Germline V gene data show CDR1 as MGHRA and CDR2 as YSYEKL. Trimming cost V 11 bases and J 5 bases, with 21 bases left between them. CDR3 length: 15 amino acids. CDR3 sequence (DNA): TGCGCCTCAAGCGGAAACCAGGGGTTAAATGAAAAACTGTTTTTT. It encodes CASSGNQGLNEKLFF.

The chain joins TRBV2 to TRBJ1-1, with D possibly TRBD1 on 6 matching bases. Trimming took 7 bases from V and 1 from J, leaving 16 bases between them. In germline, CDR1 is SNHLY, CDR2 FYNNEI. This CDR3 is built from 15 residues. As DNA, the CDR3 is TGTGCCAGCACCCTGCTTCGAGGGGGGAACACTGAAGCTTTCTTT. The encoded protein is CASTLLRGGNTEAFF.

This clone was picked up a small number of times. The chain combines TRBV5-1 with TRBJ1-4; 8 positions match TRBD1. With 3 bases clipped from V and 4 bases from J, the junction kept 2 bases outside the gene matches. The CDR3 is 14 residues long. Germline values: CDR1 SGHRS, CDR2 YFSETQ. CDR3: CASSSTGVNEKLFF. CDR3 bases: TGCGCCAGCAGCTCGACAGGGGTTAATGAAAAACTGTTTTTT.

This clone was recorded a few times. This chain joins TRBV5-1 and TRBJ2-3; perhaps TRBD1 as D (6 bases). CDR1 and CDR2 from the germline V gene are SGHRS and YFSETQ. CDR3 length equals 15 residues. Trimming pared 4 bases from V and 1 base from J, leaving 13 bases between. The DNA for the CDR3 is TGCGCCAGCAGCGTACGGGACACTCGCACAGATACGCAGTATTTT. As protein: CASSVRDTRTDTQYF.

A few counts support this clone. This sequence joins TRBV19 and TRBJ2-7; 11 bases map to TRBD1. V trimming: 2 bases; J trimming: 5 bases; junction bases outside the gene matches: 5. This CDR3 is 15 amino acids long. Germline V gene data show CDR1 as LNHDA and CDR2 as SQIVND (reference sequence). CDR3 residues: CASSIWDRGDDEQYF. Here the CDR3 DNA reads TGTGCCAGTAGTATATGGGACAGGGGGGACGACGAGCAGTACTTC.

Only a few counts were recorded for this clone. This chain links TRBV11-2 with TRBJ2-3; no firm D call. The CDR3 sequence is 11 residues long. Germline CDR1 reads SGHAT; CDR2 reads FQNNGV. V was cut by 8 bases and J by 0 bases, with 3 bases left in between. The CDR3 bases are TGTGCCAGCTTAAGCACAGATACGCAGTATTTT. Amino acids: CASLSTDTQYF.

The chain uses TRBV10-3 and TRBJ1-2; D not certain. The length of the CDR3 is 13 residues. Between the trimmed V and J ends, which lost 4 bases and 2 bases, there was a span of 8 bases. Germline assignment: CDR1 ENHRY and CDR2 SYGVKD. The CDR3 spells CAISGRGNYGYTF. CDR3 DNA: TGTGCCATCAGTGGGCGGGGAAACTATGGCTACACCTTC.

V usage is TRBV5-6 and J usage is TRBJ2-1, with D tentatively TRBD2 (5 bases). The CDR3 is 12 amino acids. Trimming took 4 bases from V and 5 from J, leaving 7 bases between them. Germline CDR1 and CDR2: SGHDT and YYEEEE. The CDR3 DNA is TGTGCCAGCAGCCCCGGGAACAATGAGCAGTTCTTC. Amino acid sequence: CASSPGNNEQFF.